Reported below is one T cell receptor beta chain. Between the trimmed V and J ends, which lost 1 base and 4 bases, there was a span of 6 bases. CDR3 length: 13 residues. Germline CDR1 is SGHAT and CDR2 is FQNNGV. The data were obtained in a study of blood T cell repertoires in COVID-19. Original processing methods: Estimation of nucleated cell counts relied on the amplification of reference gene primers. The assay was immunoSEQ multiplex PCR, and TCRdb's table has in-frame clones only and misses some. D and trimming come from the DNA, and the V and J calls and clone size come from that table. The repertoire has roughly 230,000 clones, roughly nine tenths of them found once; the top ten carry less than 5%.

This receptor was taken from a woman aged 40 to 49 who had recovered from COVID-19. Sequenced material: peripheral blood. The chain carries TRBV11-2 and TRBJ2-3; D might be TRBD2 (5 bases). The CDR3 protein is CASSLGTSDTQYF. CDR3 DNA sequence: TGTGCCAGCAGCTTAGGGACTTCAGATACGCAGTATTTT.